This T cell receptor (beta chain) is from a study of blood T cell repertoires in COVID-19. Study in general: COVID-19 samples, acute and convalescent, were from the United States, Italy and Spain.

In terms of age and location, participants ranged from roughly 18 to 90 years and lived in about 25 US areas. Each participant's cohort was designated according to participant-reported clinical history. Cohort 3 recovered donors had two negative PCRs, clearance, or symptom resolution. Trimming left V 1 base short and J 0 bases short, with 9 bases between. The CDR3 is made up of 15 amino acids. Germline V lookup: CDR1 SGHRS, CDR2 YFSETQ. Here immunoSEQ multiplex PCR was the method, and the copy in TCRdb shows in-frame clones only, minus some. The repertoire consists of 100,000 to 150,000 clones, with 84% occurring once and the leading ten covering around 3.9%.

The chain recombines TRBV5-1 with TRBJ2-3, with TRBD1 as a possible D gene (5 bases). The TCR originated in a woman aged 25-40 years who had recovered from COVID-19. The sample taken for sequencing was PBMCs or T cells enriched from blood (not recorded which). In DNA form, the CDR3 reads TGCGCCAGCAGCTTGTGGTACAGGAGCACAGATACGCAGTATTTT. Translated: CASSLWYRSTDTQYF.